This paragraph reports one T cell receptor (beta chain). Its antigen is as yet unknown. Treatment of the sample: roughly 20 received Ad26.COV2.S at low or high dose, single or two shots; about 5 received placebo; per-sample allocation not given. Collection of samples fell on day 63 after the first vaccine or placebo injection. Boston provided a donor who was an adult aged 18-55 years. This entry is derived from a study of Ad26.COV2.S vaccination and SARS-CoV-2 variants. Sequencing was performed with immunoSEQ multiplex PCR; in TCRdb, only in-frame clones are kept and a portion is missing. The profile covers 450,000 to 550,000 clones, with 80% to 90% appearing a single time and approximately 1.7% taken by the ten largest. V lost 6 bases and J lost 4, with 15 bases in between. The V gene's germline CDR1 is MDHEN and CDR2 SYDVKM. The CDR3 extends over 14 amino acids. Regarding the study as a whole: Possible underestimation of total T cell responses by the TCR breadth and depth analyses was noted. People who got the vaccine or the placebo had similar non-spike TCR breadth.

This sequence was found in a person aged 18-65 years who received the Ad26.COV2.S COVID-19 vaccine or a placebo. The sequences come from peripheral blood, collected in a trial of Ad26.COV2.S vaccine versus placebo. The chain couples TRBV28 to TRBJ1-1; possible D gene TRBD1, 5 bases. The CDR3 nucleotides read TGTGCCAGCAGCTACCACGACAGCCGCACTGAAGCTTTCTTT. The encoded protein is CASSYHDSRTEAFF. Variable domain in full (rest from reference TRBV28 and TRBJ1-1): DVKVTQSSRYLVKRTGEKVFLECVQDMDHENMFWYRQDPGLGLRLIYFSYDVKMKEKGDIPEGYSVSREKKERFSLILESASTNQTSMYLCASSYHDSRTEAFFGQGTRLTVV.